The 28 T cell receptor beta chains presented below share a single source sample, sequenced in a study of shared clonotypes between healthy human individuals (TCRdb year 2020). The library came from the immunoSEQ multiplex PCR assay. Here the immuneACCESS table is served through TCRdb, limited to in-frame sequences with V and J called. Missing clones are a known gap in these copies; in checked studies unresolved V genes cover under half, and the rest lacks a known reason. The sample table shows around 1,000,000 clones, and approximately 75% are seen once. The ten largest clonotypes hold more than 0.85% of the sample. The material sequenced was memory CD4+ T cells from PBMCs. The cell subset or site label, read with the paper, signifies: CD45RA-negative fraction. Source of these receptors: a man aged 18 to 30 in good health. Some clones in this sample may be carry-over from other donors' samples.

This clone was detected only once. The rearrangement links TRBV29-1 to TRBJ2-2, with 7 bases identical to TRBD1. Germline CDR1 and CDR2: SQVTM and ANQGSEA. The CDR3 loop spans 15 amino acids. With 0 bases clipped from V and 5 bases from J, the junction kept 6 bases outside the gene matches. The CDR3 protein is CSVEDRGSRTGELFF. In DNA form, the CDR3 reads TGCAGCGTTGAAGACAGGGGGTCGAGGACCGGGGAGCTGTTTTTT.

This clone was seen only once. The chain is built from TRBV27 and TRBJ2-5; D uncertain. Germline lookup yields CDR1 MNHEY and CDR2 SMNVEV (reference sequence). With 3 bases removed from V and 2 bases from J, the gap between germline ends came to 13 bases. The CDR3 sequence is 15 residues long. The chain's CDR3 is CASSLRRPPQETQYF. DNA for the CDR3: TGTGCCAGCAGTTTGAGGCGTCCCCCACAAGAGACCCAGTACTTC.

The V and J genes are TRBV7-3 and TRBJ2-3; D is perhaps TRBD2 (6 bases). The CDR3 loop spans 18 amino acids. From germline, CDR1 is SGHTA and CDR2 FQGTGA. The ends were cut back, 5 bases at V and 0 bases at J, with 21 bases in the middle. In DNA, the CDR3 is TGTGCCAGCAGCCCCGGCTTTTCTGGTAGCGGAAGCACAGATACGCAGTATTTT. Its protein is CASSPGFSGSGSTDTQYF.

This clone was detected only a few times. CDR3 region: CATGQGLAGGPPEQYF. CDR3 bases: TGTGCCACCGGACAGGGACTAGCGGGAGGGCCTCCCGAGCAGTACTTC. The V call is TRBV10-3, the J call TRBJ2-7, with TRBD2 matching 16 bases. Germline trimming cut 10 bases from V and 6 bases from J; bases unmatched to any gene: 12. Germline-derived CDR1 and CDR2 are ENHRY and SYGVKD. The CDR3 is 16 residues long.

The genes are TRBV7-2 and TRBJ2-3; 10 positions agree with TRBD2. This CDR3 has 16 residues. V shed 6 bases, J shed 2 bases, and the junction held 8 bases outside the gene matches. In germline, CDR1 is SGHTA, CDR2 FQGNSA. The CDR3 loop reads CASSRLSGRTTDTQYF. The CDR3 DNA reads TGTGCCAGCAGTCGTCTTAGCGGGAGGACCACAGATACGCAGTATTTT.

CDR3 DNA: TGTGCCAGCTCACCGGGGAGGGGCATCTCTCACAATGAGCAGTTCTTC. This sequence encodes CASSPGRGISHNEQFF. This chain links TRBV18 with TRBJ2-1; 7 positions agree with TRBD2. V dropped 3 bases and J dropped 5; count of bases not matched to a gene: 10. This CDR3 has 16 amino acids. Germline V CDR1 and CDR2: KGHSH, LQKENI.

CDR3 nucleotides: TGTGCCAGCAGTAGGTCCACCAATGAGCAGTTCTTC. Translation: CASSRSTNEQFF. The chain recombines TRBV6-1 with TRBJ2-1; D is ambiguous. Trimming pared 5 bases from V and 6 bases from J, leaving 8 bases between. CDR3 length equals 12 residues. CDR1 is MNHNS, CDR2 SASEGT, per germline.

The chain carries TRBV21-1 and TRBJ2-4; the table's D gene call, TRBD2, was not cross checked with the DNA. TRBV21-1 is flagged as a pseudogene. The CDR3 has 16 residues. CDR3 protein: CASSKGAGLAKNIQYF. The CDR3 region has the DNA TGTGCCAGCAGCAAAGGGGCGGGGTTAGCCAAAAACATTCAGTACTTC.

The chain couples TRBV5-8 to TRBJ2-2, with unresolved D. Trimming took 1 base from V and 6 from J, leaving 4 bases between them. The V gene's germline CDR1 is SGHTS and CDR2 YDEGEE. The CDR3 runs 12 residues. CDR3 DNA: TGTGCCAGCAGCTTGATCTCCGGGGAGCTGTTTTTT. This sequence encodes CASSLISGELFF. Looking up the rest from reference TRBV5-8 and TRBJ2-2 gives the full variable domain: EAGVTQSPTHLIKTRGQQATLRCSPISGHTSVYWYQQALGLGLQFLLWYDEGEERNRGNFPPRFSGRQFPNYSSELNVNALELEDSALYLCASSLISGELFFGEGSRLTVL.

The gene calls are TRBV18 and TRBJ2-5; no definite D call. Judging by the DNA end, TRBJ2-7 fits better; the J call may be wrong. The CDR3 runs 16 residues. Germline assignment: CDR1 KGHSH and CDR2 LQKENI. DNA of the CDR3: TGTGCCAGCTCACCACCGGTTCACACCCCGTCCTACGAGCAGTACTTC. The encoded protein is CASSPPVHTPSYEQYF.

J is TRBJ2-7 and V is TRBV30; D not certain. There are 12 residues in the CDR3. CDR1 GTSNPN and CDR2 SVGIG come from the germline V gene (reference sequence). V was cut by 1 base and J by 9 bases, with 13 bases left in between. The chain's CDR3 is CAWSGPPFGQYF. DNA for the CDR3: TGTGCCTGGAGTGGCCCCCCTTTTGGGCAGTACTTC.

The genes are TRBV29-1 and TRBJ1-2; D not resolved. The germline V gene has CDR1 SQVTM and CDR2 ANQGSEA. V lost 3 bases, J lost 5 bases, and 10 bases lay in between. The CDR3 runs 12 residues. Here the CDR3 DNA reads TGCAGCGTTGAGCTCCTGCCTTATGGCTACACCTTC. Translation gives CSVELLPYGYTF.

V is TRBV28 and J is TRBJ1-2; 10 positions match TRBD1. J was trimmed by 7 bases and V by 4 bases; bases with no gene match: 3. This CDR3 spans 13 amino acids. Germline lookup yields CDR1 MDHEN and CDR2 SYDVKM. CDR3 bases: TGTGCCAGCAGTTCGGGACAGGGGTTTGGCTACACCTTC. Encoded protein: CASSSGQGFGYTF.

This clone showed up just once. This rearrangement joins TRBV7-9 to TRBJ2-2, with D uncertain. The CDR3 contains 16 residues. CDR1 SEHNR and CDR2 FQNEAQ come from the germline V gene (reference sequence). The V and J ends lost 6 bases and 5 bases respectively, with 19 bases between them. CDR3 sequence reads: CASSPDGRLGTGELFF. CDR3 nucleotide sequence: TGTGCCAGCAGTCCCGACGGGCGGTTAGGAACCGGGGAGCTGTTTTTT.

The chain couples TRBV2 to TRBJ2-4, with D hard to call. V gave up 4 bases and J gave up 6 bases, with 7 bases separating them. Germline CDR1 and CDR2: SNHLY and FYNNEI. The CDR3 spans 12 residues. CDR3 bases: TGTGCCAGCAGTGGGGGAATAAACATTCAGTACTTC. Translated, it gives CASSGGINIQYF.

This clone has more than one count but fewer than ten. The V and J genes are TRBV5-4 and TRBJ1-1; D unresolved. Germline V gene sequence: CDR1 SGHNT, CDR2 YYREEE (reference sequence). Trimming left V 0 bases short and J 7 bases short, with 16 bases between. The CDR3 runs 15 residues. The CDR3 here is CASSLGAGGDNEAFF. DNA for the CDR3: TGTGCCAGCAGCTTGGGAGCCGGAGGCGACAATGAAGCTTTCTTT. The variable domain in full, completed from reference TRBV5-4 and TRBJ1-1, reads ETGVTQSPTHLIKTRGQQVTLRCSSQSGHNTVSWYQQALGQGPQFIFQYYREEENGRGNFPPRFSGLQFPNYSSELNVNALELDDSALYLCASSLGAGGDNEAFFGQGTRLTVV.

The V call is TRBV29-1, the J call TRBJ1-4; weak D call: TRBD1 (6 bases). The CDR3 runs to 15 residues. Germline V gives CDR1 SQVTM, CDR2 ANQGSEA. Trimming shortened V by 5 bases and J by 5 bases, and 18 bases separated the two germline ends. The CDR3 loop is CSVRRTGTPNEKLFF. The CDR3 DNA reads as TGCAGCGTTAGACGAACCGGGACACCAAATGAAAAACTGTTTTTT.

About this clone: Germline is not matched at one junction end, which may reflect a read error. The chain joins TRBV11-2 to TRBJ1-3; no definite D call. CDR3 length: 14 amino acids. CDR1 and CDR2 (germline): SGHAT, FQNNGV. Here the CDR3 DNA reads TGTGCCGGCAGCTTAGTAGGGTCGGGAAACACCATATATTTT. Its protein product is CAGSLVGSGNTIYF.

This clone was observed a few times. The rearrangement links TRBV5-5 to TRBJ2-3, with 8 bases lining up with TRBD2. In germline, CDR1 is SGHKS, CDR2 YYEKEE (reference sequence). This CDR3 is 15 amino acids long. Unmatched junction bases numbered 8, after V lost 2 bases and J lost 6 bases. The CDR3 spells CASSFSSGSGDTQYF. CDR3 sequence (DNA): TGTGCCAGCAGCTTCTCCAGCGGGAGTGGGGATACGCAGTATTTT. The full variable domain, with the rest looked up from reference TRBV5-5 and TRBJ2-3, is DAGVTQSPTHLIKTRGQQVTLRCSPISGHKSVSWYQQVLGQGPQFIFQYYEKEERGRGNFPDRFSARQFPNYSSELNVNALLLGDSALYLCASSFSSGSGDTQYFGPGTRLTVL.

This clone was observed a few times. V gene TRBV2 combines with J gene TRBJ2-7; TRBD1 aligns across 10 bases. V shed 5 bases, J shed 5 bases, and the junction held 6 bases outside the gene matches. CDR3 length: 14 residues. Germline assignment: CDR1 SNHLY and CDR2 FYNNEI. This CDR3 is CASSPGTGDDEQYF. CDR3 DNA: TGTGCCAGCAGTCCCGGGACAGGGGACGACGAGCAGTACTTC.

This chain links TRBV21-1 with TRBJ2-5; the DNA was not compared with TRBD2, the D call given in the table. TRBV21-1 is a known pseudogene. This CDR3 contains 17 residues. CDR3 nucleotides: TGTGCCAGCAGCTGGGCTAGCGGGGGAATTCCAGGAGAGACCCAGTACTTC. Residues: CASSWASGGIPGETQYF.

This clone was recorded once. The V call is TRBV5-1, the J call TRBJ2-1; 9 positions agree with TRBD1. Germline CDR1 reads SGHRS; CDR2 reads YFSETQ. The CDR3 is made up of 18 amino acids. Losses at the gene ends were 0 bases for V and 2 bases for J; bases not matched to a gene: 9. CDR3 residues: CASSLGRWGQGPYNEQFF. The CDR3 bases are TGCGCCAGCAGCTTGGGGAGGTGGGGACAGGGTCCCTACAATGAGCAGTTCTTC.

The chain couples TRBV6-6 to TRBJ2-7; D is perhaps TRBD1 (5 bases). Trimming left V 6 bases short and J 4 bases short, with 16 bases between. Germline-derived CDR1 and CDR2 are MNHNY and SVGAGI (reference sequence). The CDR3 extends over 14 amino acids. As DNA, the CDR3 is TGTGCCAGCAGACACCGACAGAACAATTACGAGCAGTACTTC. Translation gives CASRHRQNNYEQYF.

CDR3 residues: CASSPGFGPPQYF. CDR3 nucleotides: TGTGCCAGTAGCCCCGGGTTCGGGCCTCCGCAGTATTTT. This chain uses TRBV19 with TRBJ2-3, with D uncertain. The V gene's germline CDR1 is LNHDA and CDR2 SQIVND (reference sequence). With 6 bases removed from V and 10 bases from J, the gap between germline ends came to 17 bases. The CDR3 length is 13 residues.

This clone turned up a few times. The chain links TRBV19 to TRBJ1-1; D may be TRBD1 (5 bases). This CDR3 comprises 14 residues. Trimming stripped 0 bases from V and 9 bases from J, with 14 bases between. Germline V lookup: CDR1 LNHDA, CDR2 SQIVND (reference sequence). The CDR3 bases are TGTGCCAGTAGTATAGATTTCGGGGGAACGAAAGCTTTCTTT. Translation: CASSIDFGGTKAFF.

The V call is TRBV7-3, the J call TRBJ2-2; 14 bases line up with TRBD2. After removal of 4 bases from V and 6 bases from J, the junction contained 7 bases not matched to a gene. The CDR3 is 17 amino acids. Germline values: CDR1 SGHTA, CDR2 FQGTGA. The CDR3 DNA follows: TGTGCCAGCAGCTCGTCCGGGACTAGCGGGAGCGCCGGGGAGCTGTTTTTT. Translating gives CASSSSGTSGSAGELFF.

The chain employs TRBV28 and TRBJ2-2; 9 positions match TRBD1. Per the germline V gene, CDR1 is MDHEN and CDR2 is SYDVKM. The CDR3 loop spans 16 amino acids. V trimming: 5 bases; J trimming: 5 bases; junction bases outside the gene matches: 9. The CDR3 nucleotides read TGTGCCAGCAGTCGAGAGACAGGGGGGGATACCGGGGAGCTGTTTTTT. It is translated as CASSRETGGDTGELFF.

The genes are TRBV28 and TRBJ2-5, with D perhaps matching TRBD1 (5 bases). Germline V gives CDR1 MDHEN, CDR2 SYDVKM. The CDR3 is 13 residues long. V lost 1 base and J lost 9, with 12 bases in between. CDR3 loop: CASSLSGRRSQYF. The CDR3 region has the DNA TGTGCCAGCAGTTTATCAGGGCGCAGGTCCCAGTACTTC.